The 8 T cell receptor beta chains below all came from one sample that was sequenced in a study of shared clonotypes between healthy human individuals. TCRdb keeps only in-frame clones here, not all; method: immunoSEQ multiplex PCR. Here the sample spans approximately 720,000 clones, about three quarters being singletons. Sequencing was carried out using memory CD4+ T cells sorted from blood. Documented subset: CD45RA-negative fraction. The origin of the receptors is a woman in her 30s in good health.

The gene calls are TRBV2 and TRBJ2-7, with D possibly matching TRBD2 (6 bases). The length of the CDR3 is 14 residues. Looked up from germline, CDR1 is SNHLY and CDR2 is FYNNEI. V shed 2 bases and J shed 0 bases, with 8 bases lying between them. This CDR3 is CASSEQGLSYEQYF. CDR3 in DNA: TGTGCCAGCAGTGAACAGGGACTCTCCTACGAGCAGTACTTC.

The chain has TRBV9 and TRBJ2-1, with D perhaps TRBD2 (6 bases). Trimming took 4 bases from V and 6 from J, leaving 14 bases between them. Germline-derived CDR1 and CDR2 are SGDLS and YYNGEE. The CDR3 has 14 amino acids. The CDR3 nucleotides read TGTGCCAGCAGCCCCACGGGGGACGGCAATGAGCAGTTCTTC. Its translation: CASSPTGDGNEQFF.

The V gene is TRBV5-6, the J gene TRBJ2-1; the match to TRBD1 covers 8 bases. Germline V CDR1 and CDR2: SGHDT, YYEEEE. Trimming cost V 3 bases and J 6 bases; bases outside gene matches: 8. CDR3 length: 15 residues. CDR3 nucleotide sequence: TGTGCCAGCAGCTGGAATTCAGGGGGCGGCAATGAGCAGTTCTTC. Protein: CASSWNSGGGNEQFF.

The V gene is TRBV27, the J gene TRBJ1-5; D remains unclear. This CDR3 is built from 18 residues. The germline gives CDR1 MNHEY, CDR2 SMNVEV (reference sequence). V was pared by 5 bases and J by 1 base, with 21 bases between. The CDR3 DNA reads TGTGCCAGCAGTACCCGGCGCTTAGGGTGGACCAGCAATCAGCCCCAGCATTTT. Translating gives CASSTRRLGWTSNQPQHF.

The V call is TRBV6-6, the J call TRBJ2-5, with TRBD2 matching over 10 bases. The J call may be incorrect, as the DNA end agrees better with TRBJ2-7. CDR3 length: 14 amino acids. Germline CDR1 MNHNY, CDR2 SVGAGI (reference sequence). The CDR3 DNA follows: TGTGCCAGCAAGGACAGCGGGAGGGCCCACGAGCAGTACTTC. This codes for CASKDSGRAHEQYF.

In its sample, this clone was seen once. This rearrangement joins TRBV28 to TRBJ2-7; TRBD1 agrees at 7 bases. CDR1 and CDR2 from the germline V gene are MDHEN and SYDVKM. The junction had 7 bases not matched to a gene; V was cut back by 5 bases and J by 3 bases. This CDR3 is 14 amino acids long. CDR3 amino acids: CASSENRGLYEQYF. The CDR3 nucleotides are TGTGCCAGCAGTGAAAACAGGGGTCTCTACGAGCAGTACTTC. Full variable domain (outside the CDR3, taken from reference TRBV28 and TRBJ2-7): DVKVTQSSRYLVKRTGEKVFLECVQDMDHENMFWYRQDPGLGLRLIYFSYDVKMKEKGDIPEGYSVSREKKERFSLILESASTNQTSMYLCASSENRGLYEQYFGPGTRLTVT.

The CDR3 region has the DNA TGTGCCAGCAGTGAATCTGGACAGGGGGCGGGTCAGCCCCAGCATTTT. It specifies CASSESGQGAGQPQHF. The chain combines TRBV25-1 with TRBJ1-5; TRBD1 matches at 11 bases. Germline assignment: CDR1 MGHDK and CDR2 SYGVNS. The CDR3 loop spans 16 amino acids. Trimming took 1 base from V and 6 from J; bases not matched to a gene: 5.

In its sample, this clone was seen once. This chain joins TRBV5-8 and TRBJ2-5; the D gene is possibly TRBD2 (6 bases). Germline values: CDR1 SGHTS, CDR2 YDEGEE. Trimming took off 4 bases at V and 5 bases at J, with 12 bases between the two ends. The CDR3 is made up of 13 amino acids. CDR3 sequence: CASSRGWRETQYF. DNA of the CDR3: TGTGCCAGCAGCCGGGGGTGGCGGGAGACCCAGTACTTC. Combining the CDR3 with reference TRBV5-8 and TRBJ2-5 gives the whole variable domain EAGVTQSPTHLIKTRGQQATLRCSPISGHTSVYWYQQALGLGLQFLLWYDEGEERNRGNFPPRFSGRQFPNYSSELNVNALELEDSALYLCASSRGWRETQYFGPGTRLLVL.